This TCR beta chain was sequenced in a study of cytomegalovirus exposure and HLA in healthy donors. TCRdb's copy holds only in-frame clones and misses some; the assay was immunoSEQ multiplex PCR. The sample has around 120,000 clones, roughly 89% seen once. The CDR3 totals 16 residues. Trimming removed 1 base at V and 2 bases at J, with 13 bases between. Germline lookup yields CDR1 KGHSH and CDR2 LQKENI. The clonotype originates from a woman under 30 in good health and CMV-seronegative. Sequencing used PBMCs. The chain joins TRBV18 to TRBJ2-3; the D gene is possibly TRBD2 (5 bases). CDR3 sequence (DNA): TGTGCCAGCTCACCACGATCGGGAACTATCACAGATACGCAGTATTTT. Protein sequence: CASSPRSGTITDTQYF.